Shown below are 23 T cell receptor beta chains from a single sample sequenced in a study of blood T cells in healthy people across ages. A second PCR of 7 to 11 cycles used a sample-barcoded 5' primer and a J-beta primer mix. TCRdb reprocessed the 5' RACE reads with MiXCR, giving one entry per CDR3 protein. The sample records about 640,000 distinct CDR3 sequences, approximately 50% being singletons. What was sequenced was blood. The receptors shown here come from a man between 60 and 75 years old in good health.

CDR3 bases: TGCAGTGCTGTCAGCGGGGTGCCCTCCTACGAGCAGTACTTC. Its protein product is CSAVSGVPSYEQYF. This sequence joins TRBV20-1 and TRBJ2-7; TRBD2 matches 7 bases. The CDR3 is made up of 14 amino acids. Trimming at V came to 5 bases and at J to 0 bases, leaving 7 bases not matched to a gene. The V gene's germline CDR1 is DFQATT and CDR2 SNEGSKA (reference sequence).

This chain connects TRBV3-1 to TRBJ2-2; D might be TRBD1 (6 bases). V was pared by 6 bases and J by 3 bases, with 17 bases between. The CDR3 length is 16 residues. Germline-derived CDR1 and CDR2 are LGHDT and YNNKEL (reference sequence). Written as DNA, the CDR3 is TGTGCCAGCAGTCTCGCCGACAGGTCGGACACCGGGGAGCTGTTTTTT. Its protein is CASSLADRSDTGELFF.

J is TRBJ2-7 and V is TRBV6-5, with D possibly TRBD1 on 6 matching bases. Germline V gene sequence: CDR1 MNHEY, CDR2 SVGAGI. The CDR3 length is 15 residues. Trimming stripped 0 bases from V and 4 bases from J, with 13 bases between. CDR3 coding DNA: TGTGCCAGCAGTTACTCCTCTCAGGGGTTGTACGAGCAGTACTTC. It specifies CASSYSSQGLYEQYF.

The table lists this clonotype with a count of one. This chain connects TRBV6-1 to TRBJ2-3, with D perhaps given as TRBD1 or TRBD2 (5 bases each). Trimming shortened V by 5 bases and J by 10 bases, and 28 bases separated the two germline ends. Per germline, CDR1 MNHNS and CDR2 SASEGT. The CDR3 is 17 residues long. CDR3 region: CASSRQLASGAGFPQYF. The CDR3 nucleotides are TGTGCCAGCAGTCGCCAGCTAGCTTCTGGGGCAGGTTTTCCGCAGTATTTT.

The chain employs TRBV3-1 and TRBJ1-1, with 7 bases identical to TRBD1. The junction had 6 bases not matched to a gene; V was cut back by 4 bases and J by 1 base. CDR3 length equals 15 residues. The germline V gene encodes CDR1 LGHDT and CDR2 YNNKEL (reference sequence). The CDR3 reads CASSLVDRENTEAFF. CDR3 in DNA: TGTGCCAGCAGCCTAGTTGACAGGGAGAACACTGAAGCTTTCTTT.

The chain recombines TRBV10-3 with TRBJ1-1; D is perhaps TRBD1 (5 bases). The V gene's germline CDR1 is ENHRY and CDR2 SYGVKD. The CDR3 consists of 13 residues. V shed 6 bases and J shed 3 bases, with 11 bases lying between them. The CDR3 sequence: CAIRKTADTEAFF. The DNA for the CDR3 is TGTGCCATCAGAAAGACAGCAGACACTGAAGCTTTCTTT.

The chain employs TRBV28 and TRBJ2-1; TRBD2 matches 13 bases. The germline gives CDR1 MDHEN, CDR2 SYDVKM. V shed 6 bases, J shed 5 bases, and the junction held 7 bases outside the gene matches. The CDR3 spans 16 residues. CDR3 in DNA: TGTGCCAGCAGACCCTGGACTAGCGGGGGTGACAATGAGCAGTTCTTC. Amino acid sequence: CASRPWTSGGDNEQFF.

The V gene is TRBV6-1, the J gene TRBJ2-7; D may be TRBD1 (6 bases). The J call may not be correct, given that the DNA end is closer to TRBJ2-5. The CDR3 contains 13 residues. Germline V lookup: CDR1 MNHNS, CDR2 SASEGT. CDR3 in DNA: TGTGCCAGCAGGCACAGGGTACTAGAGACCCAGTACTTC. Protein sequence: CASRHRVLETQYF.

The chain employs TRBV3-1 and TRBJ2-5; D is perhaps TRBD1 (6 bases). V was shortened by 2 bases and J by 5 bases, with 9 bases between the two germline ends. Per germline, CDR1 LGHDT and CDR2 YNNKEL (reference sequence). The length of the CDR3 is 13 residues. CDR3 region: CASSQTGLETQYF. CDR3 DNA sequence: TGTGCCAGCAGCCAAACAGGGCTGGAGACCCAGTACTTC.

This clonotype was seen more than once but under ten times. The chain carries TRBV25-1 and TRBJ2-1, with 7 positions matching TRBD2. CDR1 is MGHDK and CDR2 is SYGVNS in the germline V gene. The CDR3 is 15 amino acids. V shed 4 bases, J shed 1 base, and the junction held 4 bases outside the gene matches. The CDR3 bases are TGTGCCAGCAGTGTCCCCGGGGGGTCCTACAATGAGCAGTTCTTC. Its translation: CASSVPGGSYNEQFF.

This clonotype has only a few counts. The rearrangement links TRBV5-1 to TRBJ2-1; TRBD2 matches 12 bases. After removal of 3 bases from V and 9 bases from J, the junction contained 7 bases not matched to a gene. Germline V lookup: CDR1 SGHRS, CDR2 YFSETQ. The CDR3 loop spans 15 amino acids. CDR3 region: CASSSGLAGSSEQFF. The DNA for the CDR3 is TGCGCCAGCAGCTCTGGACTAGCGGGGTCCTCTGAGCAGTTCTTC.

Here the CDR3 reads CASSLGSHSGANVLTF. CDR3 DNA sequence: TGTGCCAGCAGTTTGGGGAGCCACTCTGGGGCCAACGTCCTGACTTTC. The V call is TRBV28, the J call TRBJ2-6; D may be TRBD2 (5 bases). Germline CDR1 reads MDHEN; CDR2 reads SYDVKM. The CDR3 covers 16 residues. The V and J ends lost 3 bases and 0 bases respectively, with 9 bases between them.

This chain joins TRBV6-6 and TRBJ2-1; TRBD1 agrees at 11 bases. J was trimmed by 8 bases and V by 6 bases; bases with no gene match: 6. CDR3 length equals 14 residues. The V gene's germline CDR1 is MNHNY and CDR2 SVGAGI (reference sequence). This CDR3 is CASRPRDRGDEQFF. Written as DNA, the CDR3 is TGTGCCAGCAGACCAAGGGACAGGGGGGATGAGCAGTTCTTC.

Ten or more counts support this clonotype. This sequence joins TRBV6-6 and TRBJ2-1; the D call may be TRBD1 or TRBD2 (5 bases each). The CDR3 spans 12 residues. In germline, CDR1 is MNHNY, CDR2 SVGAGI (reference sequence). Trimming removed 7 bases at V and 6 bases at J, with 10 bases between. The CDR3 nucleotides read TGTGCCAGCATGGGGGTTGGCAATGAGCAGTTCTTC. Translated: CASMGVGNEQFF.

This clonotype was counted a few times. V gene TRBV5-5 combines with J gene TRBJ2-4; D is perhaps TRBD2 (6 bases). The J call may be mistaken, given a closer DNA end match to TRBJ2-7. Looked up from germline, CDR1 is SGHKS and CDR2 is YYEKEE (reference sequence). The CDR3 loop spans 17 amino acids. The CDR3: CASSLGTGVGTWYEQYF. In nucleotides, the CDR3 is TGTGCCAGCAGCTTGGGGACGGGAGTGGGTACGTGGTACGAGCAGTACTTC.

This clonotype was counted a few times. The chain is built from TRBV6-6 and TRBJ2-5, with 7 bases matching TRBD1. The CDR3 has 14 amino acids. J was trimmed by 10 bases and V by 2 bases; bases with no gene match: 10. Germline CDR1 MNHNY, CDR2 SVGAGI (reference sequence). The CDR3 DNA follows: TGTGCCAGCAGTTACGTGACAGGGCTGGGGTACCAGTACTTC. Its protein is CASSYVTGLGYQYF.

There are a few counts of this clonotype. The chain has TRBV20-1 and TRBJ2-2, with a tentative D call TRBD1 (5 bases). This CDR3 has 13 residues. Per the germline V gene, CDR1 is DFQATT and CDR2 is SNEGSKA (reference sequence). Trimming took off 0 bases at V and 7 bases at J, with 9 bases between the two ends. CDR3 loop: CSARDRTRGELFF. Here the CDR3 DNA reads TGCAGTGCTAGAGATAGGACACGCGGGGAGCTGTTTTTT.

The V and J genes are TRBV6-5 and TRBJ2-3; TRBD2 agrees at 10 bases. CDR1 and CDR2 (germline): MNHEY, SVGAGI. The CDR3 length is 15 residues. V gave up 2 bases and J gave up 2 bases; unmatched junction bases: 1. CDR3 DNA sequence: TGTGCCAGCAGTTACACTAGCGGGACCACAGATACGCAGTATTTT. It yields the protein CASSYTSGTTDTQYF.

This clonotype turned up a few times. The chain couples TRBV20-1 to TRBJ2-6; D is possibly TRBD2 (5 bases). CDR3 length: 15 amino acids. CDR1 is DFQATT and CDR2 is SNEGSKA in the germline V gene (reference sequence). Between the trimmed V and J ends, which lost 0 bases and 0 bases, there was a span of 6 bases. The CDR3 reads CSAREGSSGANVLTF. DNA of the CDR3: TGCAGTGCTAGAGAAGGGAGCTCTGGGGCCAACGTCCTGACTTTC.

This clonotype occurred a few times. V usage is TRBV15 and J usage is TRBJ2-7; 9 bases line up with TRBD1. V lost 4 bases to trimming and J lost 3 bases; unmatched junction nucleotides: 4. Germline CDR1 LNHNV, CDR2 YYDKDF (reference sequence). This CDR3 has 14 amino acids. The CDR3 DNA reads as TGTGCCACCAGCACTCGACAGGGGGTCTACGAGCAGTACTTC. It codes for CATSTRQGVYEQYF.

This chain uses TRBV24-1 with TRBJ1-2, with a tentative D call TRBD1 (6 bases). Germline CDR1 is KGHDR and CDR2 is SFDVKD. V was pared by 3 bases and J by 4 bases, with 14 bases between. The length of the CDR3 is 15 residues. CDR3 DNA sequence: TGTGCCACCAGTGATCTCCCCGACAGGCTCTATGGCTACACCTTC. It yields the protein CATSDLPDRLYGYTF.

This clonotype was counted a single time. The chain recombines TRBV7-2 with TRBJ1-2, with D perhaps matching TRBD1 (5 bases). This CDR3 has 15 residues. Between the trimmed V and J ends, which lost 1 base and 4 bases, there was a span of 13 bases. Germline V gene lookup returns CDR1 SGHTA and CDR2 FQGNSA. CDR3 protein: CASSLGGPGSYGYTF. CDR3 coding DNA: TGTGCCAGCAGCTTAGGTGGCCCAGGGTCCTATGGCTACACCTTC. Combining the CDR3 with reference TRBV7-2 and TRBJ1-2 gives the whole variable domain GAGVSQSPSNKVTEKGKDVELRCDPISGHTALYWYRQSLGQGLEFLIYFQGNSAPDKSGLPSDRFSAERTGGSVSTLTIQRTQQEDSAVYLCASSLGGPGSYGYTFGSGTRLTVV.

The chain uses TRBV20-1 and TRBJ2-7; D not certain. With 2 bases removed from V and 6 bases from J, the gap between germline ends came to 8 bases. The V gene's germline CDR1 is DFQATT and CDR2 SNEGSKA (reference sequence). CDR3 length: 11 residues. In nucleotides, the CDR3 is TGCAGTGCTAGATCGGCGGCCGAGCAGTACTTC. It is translated as CSARSAAEQYF.